This TCR beta chain was sequenced for a study of Graves' ophthalmopathy and Graves' hyperthyroidism (dated by TCRdb to 2017 to 2018). In the study overall: Peripheral blood was collected at initial diagnosis, before any treatment. TCR beta repertoire signatures were used to distinguish Graves' ophthalmopathy from Graves' hyperthyroidism and to predict progression to ophthalmopathy. In total, some 130 blood samples were TCR-sequenced: around 42 ophthalmopathy, over 70 hyperthyroidism and roughly 17 hyperthyroidism-to-ophthalmopathy patients. A discovery set of 100 patients (roughly 41 ophthalmopathy, fewer than 60 stable hyperthyroidism) was enrolled to explore V-J signatures distinguishing ophthalmopathy from hyperthyroidism. The independent validation cohort included approximately 19 hyperthyroidism patients plus 17 patients who later progressed from hyperthyroidism to ophthalmopathy. T-cell repertoires of thyroid tissue and blood were compared in about six hyperthyroidism patients. After sampling, hyperthyroidism patients received methimazole starting at 30 mg daily, and ophthalmopathy patients received high-dose intravenous methylprednisolone. The 100 discovery patients were divided at random into training and test sets in a 7:3 ratio.

This clonotype was seen ten or more times. Its specific antigen is unknown. No quality values exist for individual bases; no much larger clone is one base distant. The full study reports these points: In validation, the model predicted ophthalmopathy progression with less than 71% sensitivity and around 72% specificity; 12 predicted patients were CT-confirmed with GO in a median of around 6 months. Most expanded thyroid clonotypes with a frequency above 0.001 also appeared in blood, which suggests that blood repertoires may reflect the immune response in the thyroid. No statistical method was used to set the sample size in advance, and the investigators knew which group each participant was assigned to. Ophthalmopathy was separated from stable hyperthyroidism by the 13-signature model with about 85% sensitivity and about 83% specificity in cross-validation and with 80%/75% in the test set.

Ophthalmopathy patients had moderately to severely active disease, Clinical Activity Score of at least 3, NOSPECS grade of at least 4, and disease duration under 3 months. Patients were excluded if they had other autoimmune diseases, uncontrolled infections, pregnancy or lactation. Diagnosis relied on clinical symptoms, serum thyroxine, TRAb, thyroid ultrasound and orbital computed tomography. Ficoll-Paque density gradient centrifugation was used to isolate PBMCs from around 10 ml of fresh peripheral blood. Total RNA was extracted with Trizol reagent and quality-checked on an Agilent 2100 Bioanalyzer. TCR beta CDR3 regions were amplified from RNA transcripts for repertoire sequencing. The first round of RT-PCR was done with HTBI primers and the Qiagen OneStep RT-PCR kit, and was followed by a second round of multiplex PCR, then size selection and purification. Libraries were sequenced paired-end with 100 bp reads on an Illumina HiSeq2000. Per the original workflow: SOAPnuke was used to process the reads, throwing out any read that had adapters, had uncalled bases, had a mean Phred below 15, or lacked an exact constant-primer or identifier match. COPE v1.2.5 was used to merge the high-quality paired reads. Clonotypes were defined as unique nucleotide sequences and were aligned to IMGT TRB V, D and J references using MiTCR v1.1. Analysis was restricted to V-J combinations with a frequency above 0.0001, which covered about 99% of repertoires. For each V-J combination, a TCR clonal expansion and chaos score was defined as F50 clonal expansion divided by the chaos observed in the TCRdist matrix. Welch's t-statistics and random forest were used to reduce features to about a dozen V-J combinations, which were fed into a naive Bayes classifier. The similarity between thyroid and blood repertoires was quantified using the Morisita-Horn index. TCRdb cleaned the public reads at Q25 with fastp, built clones with MiXCR and kept in-frame beta chains. Entries are consolidated by CDR3 protein sequence, retaining the most common genes and DNA. Clone size and V and J calls follow TCRdb, not the original study. The sample data list 350,000 to 450,000 distinct CDR3 sequences, and 15% to 20% of these were observed just once. Of the sample, 1.5% to 2% falls within the top ten clones.

CDR1 MGHRA and CDR2 YSYEKL are derived from the germline V gene. V is clipped by 1 base and J by 0 bases, and the sequence between their germline boundaries is 7 bases long. Taken from cysteine to phenylalanine, the CDR3 has 15 residues. Only the CDR3 part of the read is kept: 45 bases, read in frame from the first base. This sequence originates from a woman aged 18-29 years with Graves' ophthalmopathy. Donor details come from another sample of the same person, matched by shared clones. The sequenced sample was peripheral blood. The V and J genes are TRBV4-1 and TRBJ2-4, with the identity of the D gene unclear. This receptor carries the CDR3 CASSQVALAKNIQYF. The bases are TGCGCCAGCAGCCAAGTCGCCCTAGCCAAAAACATTCAGTACTTC.